This T cell receptor (beta chain) was identified during a study of T cell changes during pregnancy in multiple sclerosis (dated by TCRdb to between 2019 and 2020). Background for the entire study: Changes in the T cell repertoire over the course of pregnancy were examined in this study in women with multiple sclerosis.

Library construction relied on the immunoSEQ multiplex PCR assay. What TCRdb holds here is the immuneACCESS table cut down to in-frame rearrangements. Part of the clones is not present; checked against another copy, under half of the missing clones reflect an unresolved V gene, and the others are unexplained. This sample has 60,000 or so clones in its table, and around 93% of those were observed once. Jointly, the top ten make up about 0.93% of the sample. Spanning cysteine to phenylalanine, the CDR3 consists of 13 amino acids. Just CDR3 DNA is preserved here, 39 bases in frame from base 1. Per the germline V gene (reference sequence), LNHDA is the CDR1 and SQIVND is the CDR2. The V and J ends are trimmed by 3 bases and 3 bases, leaving 6 bases between them. A word on this clone: Its antigen has not been determined. Base qualities are not at hand, and no much larger clone is one base apart.

This TCR was sampled from a female donor with multiple sclerosis, enrolled in a pregnancy study. The chain is assembled from TRBV19 and TRBJ2-1, with the D gene not clear enough to name. This specimen was peripheral blood, taken in the first trimester of pregnancy. The DNA sequence follows: TGTGCCAGTAGTATTACTATCTACAATGAGCAGTTCTTC. Its protein is CASSITIYNEQFF.